The source of this T cell receptor (beta chain) is a study of OX40 agonist ivuxolimab in advanced cancers. Overall study results and limits: No antigen was identified for the clonally expanded peripheral T cells. CD8+ T cells averaged more expanded clones than CD4+.

The data were produced by immunoSEQ multiplex PCR, yet TCRdb's version contains in-frame clones alone and is incomplete. The repertoire includes over 40,000 clones, around 88% of them detected once, and 13% to 15% sits in the top ten. Patients were ineligible given autoimmune disease history or systemic immunosuppression. Cycle 7 day 1, cycle 4 day 1, and baseline were the timepoints at which blood was sampled. Concerning this clone itself: Antigen unknown.

This TCR was sampled from an adult with an advanced solid tumor such as melanoma, head and neck, liver or kidney cancer. Specimen: CD4+ or CD8+ T cells sorted from blood, collected in a trial of the OX40 agonist ivuxolimab.

DNA for the CDR3: TGTGCCAGCCTTGGGCTGTGTGGTGAGCAGTACTTC. Residues: CASLGLCGEQYF. V and J are TRBV21-1 and TRBJ2-7; the table gives TRBD1 as D, unverified against the DNA. TRBV21-1 is given as a pseudogene. The CDR3 is 12 amino acids.